A selection of T cell receptor beta chains follows, all from one sample in a study of blood T cell repertoires in COVID-19. Generated by immunoSEQ multiplex PCR, the TCRdb table keeps only in-frame clones and is missing some. The table lists tens of thousands of clones, roughly four fifths of them singletons, with around 15% in the top ten. The sample taken for sequencing was peripheral blood. Receptor source: a human donor in a cohort sampled during active COVID-19. CDR3s include the opening cysteine and the closing phenylalanine or tryptophan. A D gene is named only where the DNA matches it firmly. Clone size is shown for a subset of rows, as once, few, many or a class of expanded clone.

D gene: TRBD1; J gene: TRBJ2-7; clone size: NA; V gene: TRBV9; CDR3 DNA: TGTGCCAGCAGCGGGGGGCCAGGGACAGGGACCTACGAGCAGTACTTC; CDR3 protein: CASSGGPGTGTYEQYF
D gene: TRBD1; J gene: TRBJ1-6; clone size: many; V gene: TRBV19; CDR3 DNA: TGTGCCAGTAGTGCCCAGGGGGATTATTCACCCCTCCACTTT; CDR3 protein: CASSAQGDYSPLHF
D gene: NA; J gene: TRBJ1-1; clone size: NA; V gene: TRBV28; CDR3 DNA: TGTGCCAGCAGTTTACAGGGGTACACTGAAGCTTTCTTT; CDR3 protein: CASSLQGYTEAFF
D gene: NA; J gene: TRBJ2-1; clone size: NA; V gene: TRBV11-2; CDR3 DNA: TGTGCCAGCAGCTTAGTAACTAGCTCGGTAAATGAGCAGTTCTTC; CDR3 protein: CASSLVTSSVNEQFF
D gene: NA; J gene: TRBJ2-1; clone size: NA; V gene: TRBV28; CDR3 DNA: TGTGCCAGCAGGGAGCTAGGCTCCTACAATGAGCAGTTCTTC; CDR3 protein: CASRELGSYNEQFF
D gene: NA; J gene: TRBJ1-6; clone size: NA; V gene: TRBV5-1; CDR3 DNA: TGCGCCAGCAGCTCGCGGGGCCAAGATAATTCACCCCTCCACTTT; CDR3 protein: CASSSRGQDNSPLHF
D gene: NA; J gene: TRBJ2-2; clone size: NA; V gene: TRBV19; CDR3 DNA: TGTGCCAGTAGCATCAAGCGGAACACCGGGGAGCTGTTTTTT; CDR3 protein: CASSIKRNTGELFF
D gene: TRBD1; J gene: TRBJ1-5; clone size: NA; V gene: TRBV2; CDR3 DNA: TGTGCCAGCAGGGGACAGGGGGTTAATCAGCCCCAGCATTTT; CDR3 protein: CASRGQGVNQPQHF
D gene: NA; J gene: TRBJ1-2; clone size: few; V gene: TRBV7-3; CDR3 DNA: TGTGCCAGCAGCCCTGGTCCTAGCTATGGCTACACCTTC; CDR3 protein: CASSPGPSYGYTF
D gene: NA; J gene: TRBJ2-2; clone size: NA; V gene: TRBV18; CDR3 DNA: TGTGCCAGCTCAGTGCGGGACGGCCCGAACACCGGGGAGCTGTTTTTT; CDR3 protein: CASSVRDGPNTGELFF
D gene: NA; J gene: TRBJ1-6; clone size: NA; V gene: TRBV5-4; CDR3 DNA: TGTGCCAGCAGGCAGGTCGATAGGAATTCACCCCTCCACTTT; CDR3 protein: CASRQVDRNSPLHF
D gene: NA; J gene: TRBJ1-5; clone size: NA; V gene: TRBV7-2; CDR3 DNA: TGTGCCAGCAGCAGGGGCCCGGGAGGCAATCAGCCCCAGCATTTT; CDR3 protein: CASSRGPGGNQPQHF